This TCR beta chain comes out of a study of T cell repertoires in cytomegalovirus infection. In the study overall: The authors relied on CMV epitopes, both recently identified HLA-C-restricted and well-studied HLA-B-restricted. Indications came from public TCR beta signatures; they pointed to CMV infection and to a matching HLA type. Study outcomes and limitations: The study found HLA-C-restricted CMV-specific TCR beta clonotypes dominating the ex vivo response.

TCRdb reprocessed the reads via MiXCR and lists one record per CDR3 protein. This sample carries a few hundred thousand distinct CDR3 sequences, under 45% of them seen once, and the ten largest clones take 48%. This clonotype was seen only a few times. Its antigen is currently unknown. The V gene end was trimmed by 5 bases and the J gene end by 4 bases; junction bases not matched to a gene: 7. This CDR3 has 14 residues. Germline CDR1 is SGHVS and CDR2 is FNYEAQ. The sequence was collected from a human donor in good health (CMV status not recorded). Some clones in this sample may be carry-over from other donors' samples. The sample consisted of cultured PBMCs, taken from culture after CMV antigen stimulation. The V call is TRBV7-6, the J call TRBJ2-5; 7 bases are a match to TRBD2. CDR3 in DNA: TGTGCCAGCAGCCACCGGGGGGAGAGAGAGACCCAGTACTTC. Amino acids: CASSHRGERETQYF.